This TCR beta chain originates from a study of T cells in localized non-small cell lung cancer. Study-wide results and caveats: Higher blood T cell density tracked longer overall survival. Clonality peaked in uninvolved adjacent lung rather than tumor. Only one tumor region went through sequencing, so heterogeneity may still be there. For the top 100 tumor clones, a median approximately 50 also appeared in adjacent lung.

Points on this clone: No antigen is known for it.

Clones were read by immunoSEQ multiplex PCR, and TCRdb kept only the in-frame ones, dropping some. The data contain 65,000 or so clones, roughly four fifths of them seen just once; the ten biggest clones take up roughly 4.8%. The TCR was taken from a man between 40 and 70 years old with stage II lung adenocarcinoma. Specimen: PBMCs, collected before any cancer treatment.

CDR3 in amino acids: CAWDSGQATEYF. The CDR3 DNA reads as TGTGCCTGGGATTCGGGACAGGCGACTGAGTACTTC. The V call is TRBV30, the J call TRBJ2-7; TRBD1 agrees at 8 bases. Germline V gene lookup returns CDR1 GTSNPN and CDR2 SVGIG (reference sequence). Unmatched junction bases numbered 11, after V lost 5 bases and J lost 11 bases. This CDR3 comprises 12 residues.